These 11 T cell receptor beta chains share one sample of origin, sequenced in a study of T cells in Graves' hyperthyroidism and ophthalmopathy. The investigators amplified TCR beta CDR3 regions from RNA transcripts. HTBI primers were used for first-round RT-PCR of the TCR CDR3. In TCRdb, the multiplex PCR reads were re-called with MiXCR into one record per CDR3 protein. The sample has 500,000 to 650,000 distinct CDR3 sequences, 15% to 20% seen once; the top ten hold under 20%. Sequences were obtained from blood. These receptor sequences come from a woman aged 18-29 years with Graves' ophthalmopathy.

The table lists this clonotype with many counts. V gene TRBV5-6 combines with J gene TRBJ1-1; perhaps TRBD1 as D (6 bases). The CDR3 extends over 14 amino acids. Germline V gene data show CDR1 as SGHDT and CDR2 as YYEEEE. V shed 1 base and J shed 6 bases, with 13 bases lying between them. The DNA for the CDR3 is TGTGCCAGCAGCTTGACAGGGAGGGCCGCTGAAGCTTTCTTT. The encoded protein is CASSLTGRAAEAFF.

In its sample, this clonotype was seen many times. V is TRBV28 and J is TRBJ2-5; 13 bases map to TRBD2. This CDR3 has 16 amino acids. Trimming cost V 6 bases and J 6 bases; bases outside gene matches: 10. The germline V gene has CDR1 MDHEN and CDR2 SYDVKM. CDR3 protein: CASRRPGLAGYQTQYF. CDR3 nucleotides: TGTGCCAGCAGGAGACCGGGACTAGCGGGATATCAGACCCAGTACTTC. Complete variable domain (other parts from reference TRBV28 and TRBJ2-5): DVKVTQSSRYLVKRTGEKVFLECVQDMDHENMFWYRQDPGLGLRLIYFSYDVKMKEKGDIPEGYSVSREKKERFSLILESASTNQTSMYLCASRRPGLAGYQTQYFGPGTRLLVL.

This clonotype was counted ten times or more. The V and J genes are TRBV7-8 and TRBJ2-3, with 9 bases lining up with TRBD2. CDR3 length: 16 amino acids. From germline, CDR1 is SGHVS and CDR2 FQNEAQ. The V and J ends lost 5 bases and 2 bases, in that order; junction bases with no gene match: 8. CDR3 sequence reads: CASSPLAGASTDTQYF. The DNA of the CDR3 is TGTGCCAGCAGCCCATTAGCGGGGGCCTCCACAGATACGCAGTATTTT. The entire variable domain, with the rest obtained from reference TRBV7-8 and TRBJ2-3, is as follows: GAGVSQSPRYKVAKRGQDVALRCDPISGHVSLFWYQQALGQGPEFLTYFQNEAQLDKSGLPSDRFFAERPEGSVSTLKIQRTQQEDSAVYLCASSPLAGASTDTQYFGPGTRLTVL.

The chain is built from TRBV27 and TRBJ2-3; 8 nucleotides match TRBD1. Germline values: CDR1 MNHEY, CDR2 SMNVEV (reference sequence). The CDR3 length is 17 residues. V lost 0 bases, J lost 5 bases, and 10 bases stayed unmatched. The CDR3 DNA reads TGTGCCAGCAGTTTATCGGTCGGACAGGGTTTGGGAGATACGCAGTATTTT. Its protein product is CASSLSVGQGLGDTQYF.

Comment on this clonotype: A much larger clone lies one base from this, so it may be a read error. V usage is TRBV12-3 or TRBV12-4 and J usage is TRBJ1-6; 8 bases are a match to TRBD1. This CDR3 has 14 residues. The chain's CDR3 is CSSRPDRAASPLHF. DNA for the CDR3: TGTTCCAGCAGGCCGGACAGGGCTGCTTCACCCCTCCACTTT.

The chain joins TRBV20-1 to TRBJ2-1, with D possibly matching TRBD1 (7 bases). Per germline, CDR1 DFQATT and CDR2 SNEGSKA (reference sequence). Trimming took 0 bases from V and 8 from J, leaving 20 bases between them. The CDR3 totals 16 residues. As DNA, the CDR3 is TGCAGTGCTAGAGATTGGGGGGCGAGGGGGCTACATGAGCAGTTCTTC. This codes for CSARDWGARGLHEQFF.

In its sample, this clonotype was seen a few times. The V gene is TRBV20-1, the J gene TRBJ2-1, with D hard to call. Germline assignment: CDR1 DFQATT and CDR2 SNEGSKA (reference sequence). The CDR3 has 11 amino acids. Deletions cut 2 bases from V and 9 bases from J, with 8 bases between. The DNA for the CDR3 is TGCAGTGCTAGAAAGGGTCGTGAGCAGTTCTTC. It is translated as CSARKGREQFF.

The rearrangement joins TRBV10-3 to TRBJ2-1; D gene ambiguous. The germline V gene encodes CDR1 ENHRY and CDR2 SYGVKD. The CDR3 has 13 amino acids. Trimming stripped 2 bases from V and 4 bases from J, with 6 bases between. The CDR3 sequence: CAISEGIYNEQFF. As DNA, the CDR3 is TGTGCCATCAGTGAGGGGATTTACAATGAGCAGTTCTTC.

The gene calls are TRBV7-9 and TRBJ2-1, with 7 positions matching TRBD1. Germline-derived CDR1 and CDR2 are SEHNR and FQNEAQ (reference sequence). Germline trimming cut 0 bases from V and 8 bases from J; bases unmatched to any gene: 1. The CDR3 is 13 residues long. This CDR3 is CASSLAGTDEQFF. Here the CDR3 DNA reads TGTGCCAGCAGCTTAGCAGGGACAGATGAGCAGTTCTTC.

V gene TRBV9 combines with J gene TRBJ1-5, with D possibly TRBD1 on 5 matching bases. Deletions cut 3 bases from V and 4 bases from J, with 14 bases between. Germline loops: CDR1 SGDLS, CDR2 YYNGEE. The CDR3 is made up of 15 amino acids. This CDR3 is CASSEWGGKNQPQHF. As DNA, the CDR3 is TGTGCCAGCAGCGAATGGGGGGGGAAGAATCAGCCCCAGCATTTT.

The table lists this clonotype with a few counts. The chain has TRBV11-2 and TRBJ2-1; 12 nucleotides match TRBD2. The CDR3 runs to 15 residues. Germline values: CDR1 SGHAT, CDR2 FQNNGV. V shed 5 bases, J shed 9 bases, and the junction held 8 bases outside the gene matches. CDR3 in amino acids: CASSGRTSGTGEQFF. The CDR3 nucleotides are TGTGCCAGCAGCGGAAGGACTAGCGGGACGGGTGAGCAGTTCTTC. Full variable domain (outside the CDR3, taken from reference TRBV11-2 and TRBJ2-1): EAGVAQSPRYKIIEKRQSVAFWCNPISGHATLYWYQQILGQGPKLLIQFQNNGVVDDSQLPKDRFSAERLKGVDSTLKIQPAKLEDSAVYLCASSGRTSGTGEQFFGPGTRLTVL.